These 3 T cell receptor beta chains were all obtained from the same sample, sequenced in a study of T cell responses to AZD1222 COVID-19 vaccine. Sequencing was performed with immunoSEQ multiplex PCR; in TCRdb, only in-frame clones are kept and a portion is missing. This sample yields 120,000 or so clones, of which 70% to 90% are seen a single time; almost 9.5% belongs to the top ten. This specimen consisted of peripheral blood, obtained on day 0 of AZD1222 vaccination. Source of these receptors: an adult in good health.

CDR3 region: CASSRLRPVADSGYTF. The CDR3 nucleotides are TGTGCCAGCAGCCGCCTTCGGCCCGTGGCAGATAGCGGCTACACCTTC. The rearrangement joins TRBV7-9 to TRBJ1-2; D not resolved. The V gene's germline CDR1 is SEHNR and CDR2 FQNEAQ (reference sequence). The CDR3 consists of 16 residues. Trimming removed 5 bases at V and 8 bases at J, with 24 bases between. Together with reference TRBV7-9 and TRBJ1-2, the CDR3 gives the full variable domain: DTGVSQNPRHKITKRGQNVTFRCDPISEHNRLYWYRQTLGQGPEFLTYFQNEAQLEKSRLLSDRFSAERPKGSFSTLEIQRTEQGDSAMYLCASSRLRPVADSGYTFGSGTRLTVV.

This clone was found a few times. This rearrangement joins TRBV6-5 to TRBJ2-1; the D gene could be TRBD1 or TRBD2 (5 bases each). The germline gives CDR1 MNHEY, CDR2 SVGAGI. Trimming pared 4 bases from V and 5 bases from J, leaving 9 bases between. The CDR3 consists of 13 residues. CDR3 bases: TGTGCCAGCAGTTTGGGACGTAACAATGAGCAGTTCTTC. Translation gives CASSLGRNNEQFF.

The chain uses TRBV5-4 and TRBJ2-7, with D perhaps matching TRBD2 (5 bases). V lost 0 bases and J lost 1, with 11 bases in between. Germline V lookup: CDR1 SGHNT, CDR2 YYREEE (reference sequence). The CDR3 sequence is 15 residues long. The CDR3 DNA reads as TGTGCCAGCAGCTTGGGGCTAGCCGCTTCCTACGAGCAGTACTTC. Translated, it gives CASSLGLAASYEQYF.